The 24 T cell receptor beta chains reported below all come from one sample, sequenced in a study of radiotherapy plus CTLA-4 blockade in lung cancer (dated by TCRdb to about 2018). Libraries were built with the immunoSEQ multiplex PCR assay. Not all clones reach the TCRdb copy of this immuneACCESS table, which keeps in-frame sequences only. Checked studies attribute under half of the gap to unresolved V genes and leave the rest unexplained. The sample contains approximately 78,000 clones, roughly 75% of them found a single time. Together, the top ten hold less than 7.5% of the sample. Material: peripheral blood, obtained from a patient treated with radiotherapy plus ipilimumab. These receptors all stem from a human donor with non-small cell lung cancer who had a complete response to radiotherapy plus ipilimumab.

The rearrangement uses TRBV6-5 and TRBJ1-2, with D hard to call. Germline assignment: CDR1 MNHEY and CDR2 SVGAGI. This CDR3 contains 15 residues. The V and J ends lost 10 bases and 4 bases respectively, with 22 bases between them. CDR3 bases: TGTGCCACCTCTAAGTGGAGGGATTGGGGCTATGGCTACACCTTC. Amino acid sequence: CATSKWRDWGYGYTF.

The V gene is TRBV18, the J gene TRBJ1-6; D possibly corresponds to TRBD1 (5 bases). Germline CDR1 KGHSH, CDR2 LQKENI. V was clipped by 3 bases and J by 7 bases, with 13 bases between them. The CDR3 has 15 amino acids. As DNA, the CDR3 is TGTGCCAGCTCACCTCCCCAGGGTGGGAATTCACCCCTCCACTTT. The encoded protein is CASSPPQGGNSPLHF.

The rearrangement links TRBV7-2 to TRBJ1-5; D perhaps matches TRBD1 (6 bases). Germline CDR1 SGHTA, CDR2 FQGNSA. The V end was cut by 0 bases, the J end by 1 base, with 10 bases between. This CDR3 contains 16 residues. The CDR3 is CASSLASGGSNQPQHF. The DNA of the CDR3 is TGTGCCAGCAGCTTAGCATCGGGGGGCAGCAATCAGCCCCAGCATTTT.

CDR3 residues: CASSWTYTGVNTEAFF. The CDR3 coding sequence is TGTGCCAGCAGCTGGACTTATACAGGGGTGAACACTGAAGCTTTCTTT. The chain links TRBV7-9 to TRBJ1-1; 7 bases map to TRBD1. Germline trimming cut 4 bases from V and 0 bases from J; bases unmatched to any gene: 8. CDR1 is SEHNR and CDR2 is FQNEAQ in the germline V gene (reference sequence). The CDR3 spans 16 residues. The full variable domain, completed using reference TRBV7-9 and TRBJ1-1, is DTGVSQNPRHKITKRGQNVTFRCDPISEHNRLYWYRQTLGQGPEFLTYFQNEAQLEKSRLLSDRFSAERPKGSFSTLEIQRTEQGDSAMYLCASSWTYTGVNTEAFFGQGTRLTVV.

The sample holds one count of this clone. This chain connects TRBV5-1 to TRBJ2-3, with 11 nucleotides matching TRBD2. J lost 1 base, V lost 3 bases, and 4 bases had no gene match. The CDR3 runs to 16 residues. Germline loops: CDR1 SGHRS, CDR2 YFSETQ. CDR3 bases: TGCGCCAGCAGCTCCCAACTAGCGGGAGGCACAGATACGCAGTATTTT. It codes for CASSSQLAGGTDTQYF.

The chain couples TRBV28 to TRBJ1-5, with 7 bases matching TRBD1. The CDR3 totals 14 residues. The trim removed 3 bases at V and 5 bases at J, leaving 4 bases unmatched. Germline CDR1 reads MDHEN; CDR2 reads SYDVKM. DNA for the CDR3: TGTGCCAGCAGTTTGGCAGGGGGGTATCAGCCCCAGCATTTT. Amino acids: CASSLAGGYQPQHF.

V is TRBV27 and J is TRBJ2-3; no clear D. Germline lookup yields CDR1 MNHEY and CDR2 SMNVEV (reference sequence). CDR3 size: 13 residues. V lost 6 bases and J lost 2, with 9 bases in between. CDR3 residues: CASRDLNTDTQYF. In DNA form, the CDR3 reads TGTGCCAGCAGAGACCTCAACACAGATACGCAGTATTTT.

This clone was counted a single time. The chain carries TRBV2 and TRBJ1-1, with D perhaps matching TRBD1 (5 bases). Germline CDR1 SNHLY, CDR2 FYNNEI. Deletions cut 8 bases from V and 3 bases from J, with 10 bases between. The length of the CDR3 is 12 residues. CDR3 sequence (DNA): TGTGCCAGCGGGGCAGAGTACACTGAAGCTTTCTTT. Protein sequence: CASGAEYTEAFF.

This chain uses TRBV6-1 with TRBJ1-1; possible D gene TRBD1, 6 bases. V gave up 8 bases and J gave up 4 bases, with 14 bases separating them. Germline V gene lookup returns CDR1 MNHNS and CDR2 SASEGT. This CDR3 has 13 residues. Here the CDR3 DNA reads TGTGCCAGCCAGAAGGGGGATAGCACTGAAGCTTTCTTT. This codes for CASQKGDSTEAFF.

The V call is TRBV11-2, the J call TRBJ2-7; possibly TRBD1 or TRBD2 for D (6 bases each). Germline CDR1 SGHAT, CDR2 FQNNGV. V was cut by 2 bases and J by 7 bases, with 12 bases left in between. CDR3 size: 13 residues. The CDR3 protein is CASSLIGGHEQYV. The CDR3 region has the DNA TGTGCCAGCAGCTTAATAGGGGGGCATGAGCAGTACGTC.

This rearrangement joins TRBV30 to TRBJ2-3, with D possibly matching TRBD2 (5 bases). Germline V gives CDR1 GTSNPN, CDR2 SVGIG (reference sequence). The CDR3 is 13 residues long. The V gene lost 1 base and the J gene lost 4 bases, with 9 bases spanning the gap. The CDR3 DNA follows: TGTGCCTGGAGTGGAGGGAGCGCAGATACGCAGTATTTT. Protein: CAWSGGSADTQYF.

V and J are TRBV18 and TRBJ1-5; 8 nucleotides agree with TRBD1. V was clipped by 5 bases and J by 5 bases; unmatched bases: 8. The CDR3 sequence is 15 residues long. Germline CDR1 and CDR2: KGHSH and LQKENI. The CDR3 sequence: CASSYDRGGDQPQHF. The CDR3 DNA reads TGTGCCAGCTCATACGACAGGGGAGGGGATCAGCCCCAGCATTTT.

This rearrangement joins TRBV27 to TRBJ1-2; D is unclear. CDR3 length equals 16 residues. Germline CDR1 and CDR2: MNHEY and SMNVEV (reference sequence). The V end was cut by 5 bases, the J end by 1 base, with 17 bases between. The CDR3 is CASSPAGAPYNYGYTF. The CDR3, as DNA: TGTGCCAGCAGTCCCGCGGGCGCTCCTTATAACTATGGCTACACCTTC.

There are a few counts of this clone. The V and J genes are TRBV10-3 and TRBJ2-7, with TRBD2 matching over 7 bases. The germline V gene has CDR1 ENHRY and CDR2 SYGVKD. The J segment lost 7 bases and the V segment lost 2 bases, leaving 5 bases of the junction unmatched. The CDR3 is 13 residues long. The CDR3: CAISETSVGEQYV. CDR3 coding DNA: TGTGCCATCAGTGAGACTAGCGTTGGGGAGCAGTACGTC.

A remark on this clone: A much larger clone lies one base from this, so it may be a read error. For the CDR3, the DNA is TGTGCCTGGAGTGTACAGAGCAATCAGCCCCAGCATTTT. Its protein product is CAWSVQSNQPQHF. The chain couples TRBV30 to TRBJ1-5, with unresolved D. CDR3 length: 13 residues. V was trimmed by 0 bases and J by 1 base, leaving 4 bases between them. CDR1 GTSNPN and CDR2 SVGIG come from the germline V gene (reference sequence).

This chain connects TRBV5-6 to TRBJ2-6; 9 bases fit TRBD1. Per germline, CDR1 SGHDT and CDR2 YYEEEE. The CDR3 spans 18 residues. The trim removed 5 bases at V and 1 base at J, leaving 10 bases unmatched. The CDR3 DNA sequence: TGTGCCAGCAGATCCCGACAGGGGGGTCATTCTGGGGCCAACGTCCTGACTTTC. Amino acid sequence: CASRSRQGGHSGANVLTF.

The J gene is TRBJ2-2, the V gene TRBV2, with D perhaps assigned TRBD1 or TRBD2 (5 bases each). There are 12 residues in the CDR3. Germline loops: CDR1 SNHLY, CDR2 FYNNEI. With 6 bases removed from V and 3 bases from J, the gap between germline ends came to 5 bases. This chain's CDR3 is CASRGDTGELFF. The CDR3 nucleotides read TGTGCCAGCAGGGGGGACACCGGGGAGCTGTTTTTT.

This clone was found many times. The chain has TRBV6-1 and TRBJ2-7, with a possible D match to TRBD1 (6 bases). Trimming took off 7 bases at V and 3 bases at J, with 13 bases between the two ends. Looked up from germline, CDR1 is MNHNS and CDR2 is SASEGT. The length of the CDR3 is 13 residues. CDR3 sequence reads: CASKTGNLYEQYV. CDR3 nucleotide sequence: TGTGCCAGCAAGACAGGAAATCTCTACGAGCAGTACGTC.

For the CDR3, the DNA is TGTGCCTGGAGTGTACTGGCGGGGCCTTTTGGCGAGCAGTACTTC. Translation: CAWSVLAGPFGEQYF. This chain connects TRBV30 to TRBJ2-7, with D possibly TRBD2 on 6 matching bases. V gave up 0 bases and J gave up 6 bases, with 18 bases separating them. The CDR3 length is 15 residues. CDR1 is GTSNPN and CDR2 is SVGIG in the germline V gene (reference sequence).

V usage is TRBV29-1 and J usage is TRBJ2-3; no definite D call. CDR3 length: 19 amino acids. Trimming took off 3 bases at V and 2 bases at J, with 27 bases between the two ends. CDR1 SQVTM and CDR2 ANQGSEA come from the germline V gene. The CDR3 DNA follows: TGCAGCGTTGAGGTGGGGAACCTTCATTTTTATACGCTCACAGATACGCAGTATTTT. Its protein product is CSVEVGNLHFYTLTDTQYF.

This clone came up a few times. The CDR3 region is CASSIDLSFRMNTEAFF. CDR3 nucleotide sequence: TGTGCCAGTAGTATAGACTTGAGCTTCAGGATGAACACTGAAGCTTTCTTT. The rearrangement uses TRBV19 and TRBJ1-1; the D is unclear. The CDR3 spans 17 residues. Germline V lookup: CDR1 LNHDA, CDR2 SQIVND (reference sequence). V was trimmed by 0 bases and J by 0 bases, leaving 14 bases between them.

This chain connects TRBV5-1 to TRBJ1-1; 7 bases fit TRBD1. The CDR3 has 13 amino acids. The V gene end was trimmed by 4 bases and the J gene end by 6 bases; junction bases not matched to a gene: 6. Germline CDR1 and CDR2: SGHRS and YFSETQ. This CDR3 is CASSLQGIAEAFF. CDR3 DNA: TGCGCCAGCAGCCTACAGGGGATCGCTGAAGCTTTCTTT.

The chain carries TRBV15 and TRBJ2-1; 8 nucleotides agree with TRBD1. J lost 5 bases, V lost 1 base, and 4 bases had no gene match. CDR1 is LNHNV, CDR2 YYDKDF, per germline (reference sequence). The CDR3 has 15 residues. The CDR3 DNA reads TGTGCCACCAGCAGAGGCAGGGGGCTCGACAATGAGCAGTTCTTC. It encodes CATSRGRGLDNEQFF.

The chain recombines TRBV18 with TRBJ2-5; D gene unclear. Trimming cost V 6 bases and J 2 bases, with 13 bases left between them. This CDR3 spans 14 amino acids. CDR1 is KGHSH, CDR2 LQKENI, per germline. In DNA, the CDR3 is TGTGCCAGCTCCTTGGGGATTTCACAAGAGACCCAGTACTTC. This codes for CASSLGISQETQYF.